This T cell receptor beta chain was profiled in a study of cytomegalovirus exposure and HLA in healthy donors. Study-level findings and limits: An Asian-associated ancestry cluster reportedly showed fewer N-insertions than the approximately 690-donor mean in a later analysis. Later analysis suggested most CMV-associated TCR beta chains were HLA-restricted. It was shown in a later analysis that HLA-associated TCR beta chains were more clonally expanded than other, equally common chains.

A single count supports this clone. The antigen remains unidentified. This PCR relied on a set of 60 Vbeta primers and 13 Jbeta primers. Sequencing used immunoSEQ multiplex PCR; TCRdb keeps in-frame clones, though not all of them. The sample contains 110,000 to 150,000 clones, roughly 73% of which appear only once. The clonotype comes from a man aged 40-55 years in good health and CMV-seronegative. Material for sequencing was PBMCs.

The CDR3, as DNA: TGTGCCAGCAGGGGACAGGGGAACACTGAAGCTTTCTTT. Encoded protein: CASRGQGNTEAFF. This chain joins TRBV5-6 and TRBJ1-1, with 9 bases aligning to TRBD1. V lost 5 bases to trimming and J lost 1 base; unmatched junction nucleotides: 0. CDR1 SGHDT and CDR2 YYEEEE come from the germline V gene. This CDR3 region has 13 residues.